These 17 T cell receptor beta chains share one sample of origin, sequenced in a study of blood T cell repertoires in COVID-19. Using immunoSEQ multiplex PCR, the repertoire was profiled, and TCRdb retains in-frame clones only, with some absent. The top ten hold 3% to 4.5% of the sample, which has around 42,000 clones, 88% seen once. Sequenced material: peripheral blood. The receptors were gathered from a human donor in a cohort sampled during active COVID-19.

The J gene is TRBJ1-1, the V gene TRBV15; 8 positions agree with TRBD1. After removal of 5 bases from V and 10 bases from J, the junction contained 12 bases not matched to a gene. The length of the CDR3 is 14 residues. Germline assignment: CDR1 LNHNV and CDR2 YYDKDF (reference sequence). The CDR3 DNA is TGTGCCACCAGCGGCGGACAGGGAATCAATAGAGCTTTCTTT. Its protein product is CATSGGQGINRAFF.

The chain combines TRBV7-3 with TRBJ1-1; tentatively, D is TRBD1 (6 bases). The germline V and J ends were trimmed by 8 bases and 3 bases, with 13 bases remaining between them. Germline V CDR1 and CDR2: SGHTA, FQGTGA. The CDR3 is 13 residues long. DNA for the CDR3: TGTGCCAGCTCCTTGGACAGCGACACTGAAGCTTTCTTT. Its translation: CASSLDSDTEAFF.

The chain carries TRBV5-1 and TRBJ1-1; D gene uncertain. Per germline, CDR1 SGHRS and CDR2 YFSETQ. CDR3 length: 14 residues. Trimming removed 5 bases from V and 1 base from J, with 12 bases in between. In DNA form, the CDR3 reads TGCGCCAGCAGTGATCGAGGCGCGAACACTGAAGCTTTCTTT. It yields the protein CASSDRGANTEAFF.

CDR3 in DNA: TGTGCCAGCAGTTTTGGGAGGTCCTACGAGCAGTACTTC. Amino acid sequence: CASSFGRSYEQYF. The chain recombines TRBV27 with TRBJ2-7; tentatively, D is TRBD2 (6 bases). The germline CDR1 and CDR2 sequences are MNHEY and SMNVEV (reference sequence). V shed 3 bases and J shed 1 base, with 7 bases lying between them. CDR3 size: 13 residues.

This sequence joins TRBV7-9 and TRBJ2-1, with D tentatively TRBD2 (7 bases). CDR3 length: 16 residues. Per germline, CDR1 SEHNR and CDR2 FQNEAQ (reference sequence). V was shortened by 6 bases and J by 7 bases, with 22 bases between the two germline ends. The CDR3 nucleotides read TGTGCCAGCAGTCCTACAAGGGGGGGCGCCACGAATGAGCAGTTCTTC. Translation: CASSPTRGGATNEQFF.

The V and J genes are TRBV18 and TRBJ1-4; 7 bases agree with TRBD1. Germline CDR1 and CDR2: KGHSH and LQKENI. This CDR3 is 18 amino acids long. The J segment lost 8 bases and the V segment lost 6 bases, leaving 21 bases of the junction unmatched. The CDR3 coding sequence is TGTGCCAGCTCCCCTCGACAGGGCGGCGTGGACGTGGGCGAAAAACTGTTTTTT. Translated: CASSPRQGGVDVGEKLFF.

The V and J genes are TRBV7-9 and TRBJ2-3, with 7 bases fitting TRBD2. V gave up 7 bases and J gave up 4 bases; unmatched junction bases: 5. The germline gives CDR1 SEHNR, CDR2 FQNEAQ (reference sequence). This CDR3 is built from 13 residues. In DNA form, the CDR3 reads TGTGCCAGCAATAGGGGAGGGGCAGATACGCAGTATTTT. It encodes CASNRGGADTQYF.

The chain links TRBV5-5 to TRBJ2-7, with unresolved D. The germline gives CDR1 SGHKS, CDR2 YYEKEE (reference sequence). The CDR3 contains 13 residues. Trimming left V 2 bases short and J 5 bases short, with 11 bases between. The CDR3 sequence: CASSLRSVDEQYF. For the CDR3, the DNA is TGTGCCAGCAGCTTACGATCGGTGGACGAGCAGTACTTC.

The chain links TRBV19 to TRBJ2-7; unclear D gene. CDR3 length: 13 residues. Trimming took off 0 bases at V and 1 base at J, with 4 bases between the two ends. Per the germline V gene, CDR1 is LNHDA and CDR2 is SQIVND (reference sequence). The CDR3 nucleotides are TGTGCCAGTAGTATAGAGAGGTCCTACGAGCAGTACTTC. This sequence encodes CASSIERSYEQYF. Looking up the rest from reference TRBV19 and TRBJ2-7 gives the full variable domain: DGGITQSPKYLFRKEGQNVTLSCEQNLNHDAMYWYRQDPGQGLRLIYYSQIVNDFQKGDIAEGYSVSREKKESFPLTVTSAQKNPTAFYLCASSIERSYEQYFGPGTRLTVT.

The rearrangement uses TRBV7-3 and TRBJ2-4; 8 bases align to TRBD1. The CDR3 extends over 16 amino acids. The germline gives CDR1 SGHTA, CDR2 FQGTGA. Germline trimming cut 2 bases from V and 0 bases from J; bases unmatched to any gene: 3. The CDR3 coding sequence is TGTGCCAGCAGCTTAGGGACAGGTCTAGCCAAAAACATTCAGTACTTC. Translating it yields CASSLGTGLAKNIQYF.

This chain joins TRBV5-1 and TRBJ2-5; a weak D match, TRBD2 (6 bases). V gave up 6 bases and J gave up 2 bases, with 11 bases separating them. In germline, CDR1 is SGHRS, CDR2 YFSETQ. The CDR3 runs to 13 residues. CDR3: CASMAGPQETQYF. DNA of the CDR3: TGCGCCAGCATGGCGGGGCCACAAGAGACCCAGTACTTC.

The CDR3 DNA is TGCGCCAGCAGCCAAGACCAGACAGGGCGTAAGCCGAATCCAACTAATGAAAAACTGTTTTTT. Protein: CASSQDQTGRKPNPTNEKLFF. V and J are TRBV4-3 and TRBJ1-4, with 7 bases fitting TRBD1. This CDR3 spans 21 amino acids. Germline CDR1 is LGHNA and CDR2 is YSLEER. J gave up 0 bases and V 0 bases, and 16 bases lay outside the gene matches.

This sequence joins TRBV3-1 (or the pseudogene TRBV3-2) and TRBJ1-6; no reliable D call. Germline CDR1 is LGHDT and CDR2 is YNNKEL (reference sequence). The length of the CDR3 is 14 residues. Trimming cost V 1 base and J 6 bases, with 7 bases left between them. CDR3 amino acids: CASSQGLVNSPLHF. CDR3 DNA: TGTGCCAGCAGCCAAGGTTTAGTTAATTCACCCCTCCACTTT.

V and J are TRBV27 and TRBJ2-5; possible D gene TRBD2, 5 bases. This CDR3 comprises 14 residues. Deletions cut 2 bases from V and 1 base from J, with 8 bases between. Germline V gene sequence: CDR1 MNHEY, CDR2 SMNVEV (reference sequence). CDR3 nucleotide sequence: TGTGCCAGCAGTTTAGGCGGGTTCCAAGAGACCCAGTACTTC. It encodes CASSLGGFQETQYF.

This chain uses TRBV27 with TRBJ2-5; a possible D gene is TRBD2 (7 bases). Germline V CDR1 and CDR2: MNHEY, SMNVEV (reference sequence). Trimming removed 3 bases from V and 5 bases from J, with 13 bases in between. CDR3 length: 14 residues. CDR3: CASSFGGRGETQYF. The CDR3 nucleotides are TGTGCCAGCAGTTTCGGGGGGCGCGGGGAGACCCAGTACTTC.

The chain has TRBV28 and TRBJ1-5; 7 bases fit TRBD1. V lost 1 base and J lost 2; bases outside the gene matches: 11. The germline V gene has CDR1 MDHEN and CDR2 SYDVKM. The CDR3 extends over 18 amino acids. Here the CDR3 DNA reads TGTGCCAGCAGTTTATTACCCCCAGGGGGTGGAGGCAATCAGCCCCAGCATTTT. It codes for CASSLLPPGGGGNQPQHF.

The rearrangement links TRBV30 to TRBJ1-1, with TRBD1 as a possible D gene (6 bases). V gave up 1 base and J gave up 3 bases, with 15 bases separating them. Germline CDR1 GTSNPN, CDR2 SVGIG (reference sequence). The CDR3 runs 15 residues. Here the CDR3 DNA reads TGTGCCTGGAGTGGGCCAGGGGATTTGGACACTGAAGCTTTCTTT. This encodes CAWSGPGDLDTEAFF. The full variable domain, in which reference TRBV30 and TRBJ1-1 provide the parts outside the CDR3, is SQTIHQWPATLVQPVGSPLSLECTVEGTSNPNLYWYRQAAGRGLQLLFYSVGIGQISSEVPQNLSASRPQDRQFILSSKKLLLSDSGFYLCAWSGPGDLDTEAFFGQGTRLTVV.